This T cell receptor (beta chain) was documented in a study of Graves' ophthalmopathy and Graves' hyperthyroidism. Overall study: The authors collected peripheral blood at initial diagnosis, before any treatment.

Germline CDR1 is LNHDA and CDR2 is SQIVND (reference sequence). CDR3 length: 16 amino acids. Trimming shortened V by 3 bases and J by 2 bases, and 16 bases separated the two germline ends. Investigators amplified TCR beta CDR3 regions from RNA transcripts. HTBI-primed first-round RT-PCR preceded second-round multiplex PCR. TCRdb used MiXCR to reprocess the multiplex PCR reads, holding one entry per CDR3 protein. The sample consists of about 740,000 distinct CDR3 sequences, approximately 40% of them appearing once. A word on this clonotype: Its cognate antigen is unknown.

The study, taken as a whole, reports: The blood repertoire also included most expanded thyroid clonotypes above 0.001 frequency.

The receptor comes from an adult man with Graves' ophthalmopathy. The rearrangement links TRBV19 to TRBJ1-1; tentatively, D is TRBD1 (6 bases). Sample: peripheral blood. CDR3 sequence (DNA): TGTGCCAGTAGTATCAATCCAGGGGTTGGCAACACTGAAGCTTTCTTT. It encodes CASSINPGVGNTEAFF.